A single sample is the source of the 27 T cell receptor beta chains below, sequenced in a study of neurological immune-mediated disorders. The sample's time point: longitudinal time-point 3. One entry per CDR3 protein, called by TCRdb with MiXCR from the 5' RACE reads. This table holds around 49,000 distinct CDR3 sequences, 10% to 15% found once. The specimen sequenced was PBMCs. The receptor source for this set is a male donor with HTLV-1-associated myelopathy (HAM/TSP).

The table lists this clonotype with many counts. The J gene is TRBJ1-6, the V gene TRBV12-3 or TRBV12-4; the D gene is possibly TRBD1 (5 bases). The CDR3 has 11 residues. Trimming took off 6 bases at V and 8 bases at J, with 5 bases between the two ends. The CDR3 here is CASRGDSPLHF. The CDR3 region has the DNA TGTGCCAGCAGAGGGGATTCACCCCTCCACTTT.

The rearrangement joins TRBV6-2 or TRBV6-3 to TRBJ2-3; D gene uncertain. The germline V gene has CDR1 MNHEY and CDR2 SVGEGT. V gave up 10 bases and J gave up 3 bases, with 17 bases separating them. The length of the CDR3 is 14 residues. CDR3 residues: CATSDMDWTDTQYF. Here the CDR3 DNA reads TGTGCCACCTCCGACATGGATTGGACAGATACGCAGTATTTT.

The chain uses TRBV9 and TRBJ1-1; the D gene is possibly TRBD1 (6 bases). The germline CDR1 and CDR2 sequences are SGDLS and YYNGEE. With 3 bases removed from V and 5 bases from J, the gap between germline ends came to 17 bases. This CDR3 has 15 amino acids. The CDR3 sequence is CASSGLQGSGTEAFF. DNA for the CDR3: TGTGCCAGCAGCGGGTTACAGGGATCGGGAACTGAAGCTTTCTTT.

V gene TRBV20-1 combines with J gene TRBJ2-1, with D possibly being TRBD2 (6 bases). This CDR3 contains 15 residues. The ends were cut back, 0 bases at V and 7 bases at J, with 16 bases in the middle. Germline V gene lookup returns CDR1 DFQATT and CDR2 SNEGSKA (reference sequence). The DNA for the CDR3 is TGCAGTGCTAGAGATTCTAGACTAGTTGGTAATGAGCAGTTCTTC. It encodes CSARDSRLVGNEQFF.

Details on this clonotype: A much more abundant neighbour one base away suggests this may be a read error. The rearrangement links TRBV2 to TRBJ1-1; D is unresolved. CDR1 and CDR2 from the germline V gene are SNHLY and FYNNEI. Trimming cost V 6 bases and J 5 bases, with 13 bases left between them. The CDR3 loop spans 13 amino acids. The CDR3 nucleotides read TGTGCCAGCAGCCACTTTGAGAAAACTGAAGCTTTCTTT. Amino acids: CASSHFEKTEAFF. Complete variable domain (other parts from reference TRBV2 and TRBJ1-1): EPEVTQTPSHQVTQMGQEVILRCVPISNHLYFYWYRQILGQKVEFLVSFYNNEISEKSEIFDDQFSVERPDGSNFTLKIRSTKLEDSAMYFCASSHFEKTEAFFGQGTRLTVV.

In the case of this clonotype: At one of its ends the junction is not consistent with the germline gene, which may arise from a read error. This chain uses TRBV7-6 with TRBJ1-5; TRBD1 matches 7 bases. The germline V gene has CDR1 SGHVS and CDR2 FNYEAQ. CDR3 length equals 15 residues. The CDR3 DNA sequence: TGTGCCAGAAGCTTAGAGGGGACAGATAATCAGCCACAACATTTT. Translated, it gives CARSLEGTDNQPQHF.

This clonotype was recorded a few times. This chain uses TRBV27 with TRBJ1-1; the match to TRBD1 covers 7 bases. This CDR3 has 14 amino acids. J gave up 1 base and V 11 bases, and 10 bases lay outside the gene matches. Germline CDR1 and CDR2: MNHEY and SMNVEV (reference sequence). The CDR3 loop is CASGGVNANTEAFF. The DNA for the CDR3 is TGTGCCTCAGGGGGGGTAAATGCGAACACTGAAGCTTTCTTT.

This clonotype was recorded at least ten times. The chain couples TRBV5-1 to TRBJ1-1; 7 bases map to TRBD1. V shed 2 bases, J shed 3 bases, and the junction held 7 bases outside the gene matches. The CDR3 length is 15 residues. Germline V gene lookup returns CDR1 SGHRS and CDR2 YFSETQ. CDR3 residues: CASSLMTGPDTEAFF. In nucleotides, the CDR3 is TGCGCCAGCAGCTTAATGACAGGGCCGGACACTGAAGCTTTCTTT. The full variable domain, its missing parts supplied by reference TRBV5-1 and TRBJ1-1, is KAGVTQTPRYLIKTRGQQVTLSCSPISGHRSVSWYQQTPGQGLQFLFEYFSETQRNKGNFPGRFSGRQFSNSRSEMNVSTLELGDSALYLCASSLMTGPDTEAFFGQGTRLTVV.

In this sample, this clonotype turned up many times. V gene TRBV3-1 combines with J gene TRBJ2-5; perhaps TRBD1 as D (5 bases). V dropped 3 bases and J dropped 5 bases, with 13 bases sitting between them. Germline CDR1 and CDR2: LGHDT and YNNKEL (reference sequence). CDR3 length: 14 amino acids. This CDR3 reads CASSHQWGSETQYF. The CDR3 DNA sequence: TGTGCCAGCAGCCACCAATGGGGCAGCGAGACCCAGTACTTC.

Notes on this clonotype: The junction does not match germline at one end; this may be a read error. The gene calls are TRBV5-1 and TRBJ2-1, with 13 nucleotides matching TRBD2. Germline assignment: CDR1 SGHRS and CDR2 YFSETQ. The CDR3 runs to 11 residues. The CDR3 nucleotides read TGCGCCAGCAGCACTACTAGCGGGGGGGCCTTC. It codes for CASSTTSGGAF. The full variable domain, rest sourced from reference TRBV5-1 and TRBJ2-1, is KAGVTQTPRYLIKTRGQQVTLSCSPISGHRSVSWYQQTPGQGLQFLFEYFSETQRNKGNFPGRFSGRQFSNSRSEMNVSTLELGDSALYLCASSTTSGGAFGPGTRLTVL.

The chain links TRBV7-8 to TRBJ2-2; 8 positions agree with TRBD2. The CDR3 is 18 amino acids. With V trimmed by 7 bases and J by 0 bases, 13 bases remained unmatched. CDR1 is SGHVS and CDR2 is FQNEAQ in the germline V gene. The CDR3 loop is CASNTRGGRGSNTGELFF. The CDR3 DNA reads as TGTGCCAGCAATACACGGGGGGGGCGCGGGTCGAACACCGGGGAGCTGTTTTTT.

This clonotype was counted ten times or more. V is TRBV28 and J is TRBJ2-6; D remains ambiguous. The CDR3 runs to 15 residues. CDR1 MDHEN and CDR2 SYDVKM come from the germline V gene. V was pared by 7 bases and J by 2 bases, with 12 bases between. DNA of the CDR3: TGTGCCAGCACCGCGCGAGGCACTGGGGCCAACGTCCTGACTTTC. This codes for CASTARGTGANVLTF.

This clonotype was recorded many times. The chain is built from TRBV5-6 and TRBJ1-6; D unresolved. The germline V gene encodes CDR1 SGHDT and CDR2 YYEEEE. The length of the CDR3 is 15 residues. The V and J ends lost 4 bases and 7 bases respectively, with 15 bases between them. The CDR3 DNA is TGTGCCAGCAGCGGCGAGGGATGGGTGAATTCACCCCTCCACTTT. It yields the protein CASSGEGWVNSPLHF.

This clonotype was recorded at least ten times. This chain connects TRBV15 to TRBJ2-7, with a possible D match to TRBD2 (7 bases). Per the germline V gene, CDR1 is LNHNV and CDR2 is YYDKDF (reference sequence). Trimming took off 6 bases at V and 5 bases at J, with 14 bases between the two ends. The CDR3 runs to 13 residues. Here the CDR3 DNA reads TGTGCCACCAGGGCGGCGGGGGCCAACGAGCAGTACTTC. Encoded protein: CATRAAGANEQYF.

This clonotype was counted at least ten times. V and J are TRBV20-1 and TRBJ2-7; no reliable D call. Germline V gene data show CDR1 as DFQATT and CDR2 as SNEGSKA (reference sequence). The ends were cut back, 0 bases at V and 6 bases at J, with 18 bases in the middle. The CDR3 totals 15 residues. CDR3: CSAREWTLLMGEQYF. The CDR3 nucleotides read TGCAGTGCTAGAGAGTGGACCCTTCTAATGGGCGAGCAGTACTTC.

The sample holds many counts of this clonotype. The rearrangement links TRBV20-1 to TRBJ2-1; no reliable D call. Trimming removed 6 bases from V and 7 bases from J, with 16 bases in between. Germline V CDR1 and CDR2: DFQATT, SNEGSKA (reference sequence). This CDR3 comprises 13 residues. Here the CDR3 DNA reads TGCAGTGCGGCCCGGGCCGAGTATAATGAGCAGTTCTTC. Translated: CSAARAEYNEQFF.

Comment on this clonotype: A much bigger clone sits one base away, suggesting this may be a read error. As DNA, the CDR3 is TGCAGCGTTGATTCAGGCATTTCCTACGAGCTGTACTTC. Protein: CSVDSGISYELYF. The J gene is TRBJ2-7, the V gene TRBV29-1; D is uncertain. CDR3 length: 13 residues. The germline CDR1 and CDR2 sequences are SQVTM and ANQGSEA.

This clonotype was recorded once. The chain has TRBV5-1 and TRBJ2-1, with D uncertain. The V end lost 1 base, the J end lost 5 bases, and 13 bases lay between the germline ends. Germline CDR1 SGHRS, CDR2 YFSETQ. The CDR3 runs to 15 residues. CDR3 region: CASSLRSGRDNEQFF. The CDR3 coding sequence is TGCGCCAGCAGCTTGAGGTCAGGTCGGGACAATGAGCAGTTCTTC.

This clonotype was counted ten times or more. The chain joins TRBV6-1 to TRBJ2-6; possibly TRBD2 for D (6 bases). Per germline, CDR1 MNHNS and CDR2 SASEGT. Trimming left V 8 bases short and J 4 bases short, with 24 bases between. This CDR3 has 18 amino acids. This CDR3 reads CASSRGGVQVGGANVLTF. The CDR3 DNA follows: TGTGCCAGCTCCCGGGGCGGGGTTCAAGTTGGCGGGGCCAACGTCCTGACTTTC.

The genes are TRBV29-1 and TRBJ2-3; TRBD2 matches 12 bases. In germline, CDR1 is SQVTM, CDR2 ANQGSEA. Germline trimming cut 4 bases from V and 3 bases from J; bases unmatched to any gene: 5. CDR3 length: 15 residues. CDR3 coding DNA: TGCAGCGTTGGACTAGCGGGGGCCAGGACAGATACGCAGTATTTT. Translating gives CSVGLAGARTDTQYF.

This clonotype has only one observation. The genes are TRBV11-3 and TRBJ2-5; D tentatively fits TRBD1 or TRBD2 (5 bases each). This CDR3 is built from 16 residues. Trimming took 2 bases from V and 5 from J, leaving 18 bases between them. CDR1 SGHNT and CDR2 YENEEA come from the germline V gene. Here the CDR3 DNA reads TGTGCCAGCAGCTTATCCGGGACCAATACGGGGGAGACCCAGTACTTC. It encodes CASSLSGTNTGETQYF.

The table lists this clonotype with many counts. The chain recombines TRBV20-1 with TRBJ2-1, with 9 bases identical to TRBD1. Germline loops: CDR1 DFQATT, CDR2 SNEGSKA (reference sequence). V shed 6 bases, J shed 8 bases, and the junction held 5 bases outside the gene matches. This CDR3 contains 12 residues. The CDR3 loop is CSAGQGFHEQFF. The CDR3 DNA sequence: TGCAGTGCAGGACAGGGGTTCCATGAGCAGTTCTTC.

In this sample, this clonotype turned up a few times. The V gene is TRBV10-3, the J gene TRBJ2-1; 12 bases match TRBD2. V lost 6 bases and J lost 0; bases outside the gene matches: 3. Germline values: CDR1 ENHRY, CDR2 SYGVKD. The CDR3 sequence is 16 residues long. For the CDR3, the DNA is TGTGCCATCAGACCGACTAGCGGGAGCTCCTACAATGAGCAGTTCTTC. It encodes CAIRPTSGSSYNEQFF.

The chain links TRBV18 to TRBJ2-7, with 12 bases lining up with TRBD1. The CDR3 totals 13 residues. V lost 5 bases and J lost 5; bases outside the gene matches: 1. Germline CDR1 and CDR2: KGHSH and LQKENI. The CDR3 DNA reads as TGTGCCAGCTCAGGGACAGGGGGCGACGAGCAGTACTTC. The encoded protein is CASSGTGGDEQYF.

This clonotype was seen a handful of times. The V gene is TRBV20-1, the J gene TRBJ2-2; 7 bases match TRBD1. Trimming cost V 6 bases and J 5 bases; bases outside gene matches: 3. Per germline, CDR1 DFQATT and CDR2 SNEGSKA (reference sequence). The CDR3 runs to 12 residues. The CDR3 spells CSAQTGTGELFF. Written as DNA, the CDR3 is TGCAGTGCCCAGACAGGGACCGGGGAGCTGTTTTTT.

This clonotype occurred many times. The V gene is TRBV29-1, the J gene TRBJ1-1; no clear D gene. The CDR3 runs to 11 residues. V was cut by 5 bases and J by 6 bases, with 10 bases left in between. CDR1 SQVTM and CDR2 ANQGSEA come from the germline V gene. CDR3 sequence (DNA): TGCAGCGTTAGAAGGGCCTCTGAAGCTTTCTTT. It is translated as CSVRRASEAFF.

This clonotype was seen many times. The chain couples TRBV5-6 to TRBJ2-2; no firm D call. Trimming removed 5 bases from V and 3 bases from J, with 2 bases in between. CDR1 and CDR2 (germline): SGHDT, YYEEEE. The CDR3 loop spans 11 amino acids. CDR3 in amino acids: CASRDTGELFF. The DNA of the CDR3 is TGTGCCAGCAGGGACACCGGGGAGCTGTTTTTT.